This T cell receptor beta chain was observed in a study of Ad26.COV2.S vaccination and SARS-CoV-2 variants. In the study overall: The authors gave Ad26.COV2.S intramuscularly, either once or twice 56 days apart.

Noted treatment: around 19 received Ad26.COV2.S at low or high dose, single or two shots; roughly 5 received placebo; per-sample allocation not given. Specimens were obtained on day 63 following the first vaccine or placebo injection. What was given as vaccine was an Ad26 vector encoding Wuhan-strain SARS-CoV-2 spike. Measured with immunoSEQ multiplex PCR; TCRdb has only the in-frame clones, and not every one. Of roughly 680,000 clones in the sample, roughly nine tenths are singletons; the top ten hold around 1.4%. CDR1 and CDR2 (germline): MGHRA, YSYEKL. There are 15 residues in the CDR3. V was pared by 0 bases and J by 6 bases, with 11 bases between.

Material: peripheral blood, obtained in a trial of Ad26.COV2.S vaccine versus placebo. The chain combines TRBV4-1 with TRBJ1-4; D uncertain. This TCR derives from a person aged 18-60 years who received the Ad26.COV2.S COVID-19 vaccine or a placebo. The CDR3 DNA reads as TGCGCCAGCAGCCAAGACAGCGGGCGGGATGAAAAACTGTTTTTT. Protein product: CASSQDSGRDEKLFF.